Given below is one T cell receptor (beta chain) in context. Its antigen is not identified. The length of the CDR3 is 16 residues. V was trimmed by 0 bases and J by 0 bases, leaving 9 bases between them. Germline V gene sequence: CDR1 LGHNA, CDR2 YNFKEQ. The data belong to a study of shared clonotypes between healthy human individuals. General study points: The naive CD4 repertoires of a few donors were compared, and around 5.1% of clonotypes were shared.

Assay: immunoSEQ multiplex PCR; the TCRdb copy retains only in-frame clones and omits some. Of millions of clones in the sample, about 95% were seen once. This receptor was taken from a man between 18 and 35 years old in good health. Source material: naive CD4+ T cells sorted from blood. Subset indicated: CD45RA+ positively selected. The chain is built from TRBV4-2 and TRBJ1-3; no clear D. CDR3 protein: CASSQELGSSGNTIYF. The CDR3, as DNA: TGTGCCAGCAGCCAAGAGCTAGGGAGCTCTGGAAACACCATATATTTT.